This section outlines one T cell receptor (beta chain) sequence together with its context. The source of the sample is a study of T cell changes during pregnancy in multiple sclerosis. Germline V lookup: CDR1 LGHNA, CDR2 YSLEER. With 4 bases removed from V and 7 bases from J, the gap between germline ends came to 23 bases. This CDR3 region has 17 residues. Sequenced by immunoSEQ multiplex PCR; TCRdb stores in-frame clones only, minus some. Of over 30,000 clones listed, 80% to 90% are singletons. The V call is TRBV4-3, the J call TRBJ2-1, with a weak D call TRBD2 (8 bases). The source of this sequence is a female donor with multiple sclerosis, enrolled in a pregnancy study. The sample here was CD8+ T cells from peripheral blood mononuclear cells, taken in the third trimester of pregnancy. Here the CDR3 reads CASSPRRGRGAKNEQFF. The CDR3 DNA reads TGCGCCAGCAGCCCCCGAAGGGGGCGGGGGGCGAAAAATGAGCAGTTCTTC.